Given below is one TCR beta chain in context. Its cognate antigen is unknown. Trimming pared 0 bases from V and 4 bases from J, leaving 17 bases between. The CDR3 totals 17 residues. Germline V gene data show CDR1 as SGDLS and CDR2 as YYNGEE. The use of a sample-barcoded 5' primer and a J-beta primer mix characterized a second PCR of roughly 6 to 11 cycles. TCRdb itself ran the 5' RACE reads through MiXCR, one entry per CDR3 protein. The sample records about 1.1 million distinct CDR3 sequences, about two fifths being singletons. These data originate in a study of blood T cells in healthy people across ages. Study results and limitations: Researchers said unsorted PBMCs prevented a conclusive naive versus antigen-experienced comparison. Relative to aged donors, long-lived donors carried more naive CD4+ cells and displayed higher diversity.

The sample comprised blood. The clonotype was recovered from a man aged 18 to 30 in good health. V gene TRBV9 combines with J gene TRBJ2-1; D perhaps matches TRBD2 (6 bases). The DNA for the CDR3 is TGTGCCAGCAGCGTAGGAGGTGGGACTCACACTTACAATGAGCAGTTCTTC. Its protein is CASSVGGGTHTYNEQFF.